The 7 T cell receptor beta chains given below trace back to one sample, sequenced in a study of a mutant IDH1 vaccine in newly diagnosed glioma. Only in-frame clones appear in the TCRdb table, and some are missing; sequencing was by immunoSEQ multiplex PCR. Of 110,000 or so clones detected, roughly 90% appear once; the ten largest clones hold roughly 0.55%. Antigens for these TCRs are unknown. Noted time point: week 11, during vaccination. The vaccine gave 300 ug of a 20-mer mutant IDH1 peptide subcutaneously per dose. Sequenced material: PBMCs, taken from a glioma patient whose treatment included an IDH1 peptide vaccine. The source of these receptors is a woman in her fifties or sixties with glioma.

V and J are TRBV10-3 and TRBJ1-5; no definite D call. V lost 0 bases and J 2 bases, leaving 14 bases between the germline ends. Germline lookup yields CDR1 ENHRY and CDR2 SYGVKD. There are 17 residues in the CDR3. The CDR3 is CAISESTSESGNQPQHF. In DNA form, the CDR3 reads TGTGCCATCAGTGAGTCGACATCGGAAAGTGGCAATCAGCCCCAGCATTTT.

The chain links TRBV11-3 to TRBJ2-1; TRBD2 might be the D (5 bases). Germline CDR1 reads SGHNT; CDR2 reads YENEEA. The CDR3 is made up of 15 amino acids. V dropped 5 bases and J dropped 2 bases, with 13 bases sitting between them. The CDR3 nucleotides read TGTGCCAGCAGCCGAGGGCCAGGACCCTACAATGAGCAGTTCTTC. Residues: CASSRGPGPYNEQFF. Complete variable domain (other parts from reference TRBV11-3 and TRBJ2-1): EAGVVQSPRYKIIEKKQPVAFWCNPISGHNTLYWYLQNLGQGPELLIRYENEEAVDDSQLPKDRFSAERLKGVDSTLKIQPAELGDSAVYLCASSRGPGPYNEQFFGPGTRLTVL.

This clone was recorded only once. CDR3 region: CASSPSFGEADSPLHF. CDR3 nucleotide sequence: TGTGCCAGCAGTCCGAGCTTCGGGGAAGCGGATTCACCCCTCCACTTT. This sequence joins TRBV27 and TRBJ1-6, with no clear D. Germline values: CDR1 MNHEY, CDR2 SMNVEV (reference sequence). The CDR3 has 16 amino acids. V lost 5 bases and J 8 bases, leaving 19 bases between the germline ends.

The V call is TRBV6-5, the J call TRBJ2-7, with D maybe TRBD2 (6 bases). V lost 2 bases and J 3 bases, leaving 14 bases between the germline ends. The germline CDR1 and CDR2 sequences are MNHEY and SVGAGI. This CDR3 is 15 amino acids long. CDR3 residues: CASSYTPGRGYEQYF. The CDR3 coding sequence is TGTGCCAGCAGTTACACACCCGGGAGAGGCTACGAGCAGTACTTC.

V and J are TRBV4-1 and TRBJ2-7; D is possibly TRBD1 (6 bases). The CDR3 length is 15 residues. Trimming pared 3 bases from V and 7 bases from J, leaving 19 bases between. Germline CDR1 MGHRA, CDR2 YSYEKL. CDR3 in DNA: TGCGCCAGCAGCCAGCCTCAACAGGGTCTAAGGGAGCAGTACTTC. The encoded protein is CASSQPQQGLREQYF.

The V and J genes are TRBV19 and TRBJ2-1; 13 bases line up with TRBD2. V shed 8 bases and J 6 bases; nucleotides not matched to a gene: 13. Germline V gene sequence: CDR1 LNHDA, CDR2 SQIVND (reference sequence). The CDR3 contains 17 residues. The CDR3 DNA reads TGTGCCAGTCAGGGACTAGCGGGACGCGTCCGAAGCAATGAGCAGTTCTTC. This sequence encodes CASQGLAGRVRSNEQFF.

The chain employs TRBV5-4 and TRBJ1-1; D is perhaps TRBD1 (6 bases). CDR1 and CDR2 from the germline V gene are SGHNT and YYREEE (reference sequence). The CDR3 has 15 amino acids. The V end lost 3 bases, the J end lost 0 bases, and 12 bases lay between the germline ends. The CDR3 here is CASSSQTGVNTEAFF. The CDR3 nucleotides are TGTGCCAGCAGCTCTCAGACAGGAGTGAACACTGAAGCTTTCTTT.